This TCR beta chain came from a study of T cell responses to AZD1222 COVID-19 vaccine. Findings and limits, study-wide: Reportedly, close to half of spike-specific TCRs are directed against unmutated variant regions. The study sampled repertoires only after the peak T cell response. Donors were largely white British and mainly female; clonal diversity was possibly underestimated.

This clone showed up just once. Its antigen remains unidentified. This sample also contains other DNA sequences that code for the same CDR3. Germline trimming cut 6 bases from V and 2 bases from J; bases unmatched to any gene: 2. The CDR3 consists of 14 residues. Per germline, CDR1 MDHEN and CDR2 SYDVKM. Measured with immunoSEQ multiplex PCR; TCRdb has only the in-frame clones, and not every one. Of about 120,000 clones listed, 75% to 95% are singletons. The genes are TRBV28 and TRBJ1-2; 11 bases are a match to TRBD1. The sample was peripheral blood, taken 28 days after the second dose of the MenACWY control vaccine. The receptor was isolated from an adult who received the MenACWY meningococcal vaccine as a control. CDR3 region: CASRGTGGNYGYTF. The CDR3 nucleotides read TGTGCCAGCAGAGGGACAGGGGGGAACTATGGCTACACCTTC.